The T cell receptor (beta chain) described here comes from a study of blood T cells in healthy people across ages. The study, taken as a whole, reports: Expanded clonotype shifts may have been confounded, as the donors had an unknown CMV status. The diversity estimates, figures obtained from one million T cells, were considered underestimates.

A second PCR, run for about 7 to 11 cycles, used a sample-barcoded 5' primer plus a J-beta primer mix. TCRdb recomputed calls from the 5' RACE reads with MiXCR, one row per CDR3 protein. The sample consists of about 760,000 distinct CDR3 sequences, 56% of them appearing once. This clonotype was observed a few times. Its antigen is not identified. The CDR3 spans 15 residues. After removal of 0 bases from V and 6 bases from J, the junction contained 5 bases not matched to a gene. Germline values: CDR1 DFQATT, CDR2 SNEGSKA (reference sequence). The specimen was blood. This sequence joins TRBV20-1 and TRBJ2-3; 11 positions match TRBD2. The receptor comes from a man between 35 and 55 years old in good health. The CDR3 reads CSARDSGGAGDTQYF. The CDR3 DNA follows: TGCAGTGCTAGAGATAGCGGGGGGGCCGGTGATACGCAGTATTTT.